Listed below are T cell receptor beta chains from one sample, sequenced in a study of blood T cell repertoires in COVID-19. Only in-frame clones appear in the TCRdb table, and some are missing; sequencing was by immunoSEQ multiplex PCR. This table has under 75,000 clones, approximately 79% appearing once. The sequenced sample consisted of peripheral blood. These receptors were collected from a woman between 65 and 79 years old with acute or convalescent COVID-19. CDR3s include the opening cysteine and the closing phenylalanine or tryptophan. Each record gives: J gene, clone size, V gene, D gene, CDR3 length, CDR3 DNA, CDR3 protein. D genes are given only for firm matches. Expanded clones are given a class, and other clones once, few, many or no size at all.

J gene: TRBJ2-2; clone size: NA; V gene: TRBV9; D gene: NA; CDR3 length: 17; CDR3 DNA: TGTGCCAGCAGCCGGCCCCTTTGGACAGCGAACACCGGGGAGCTGTTTTTT; CDR3 protein: CASSRPLWTANTGELFF
J gene: TRBJ2-2; clone size: NA; V gene: TRBV6-1; D gene: NA; CDR3 length: 16; CDR3 DNA: TGTGCCAGCAGTGAAAGACGCGGGGCAGGGACCGGGGAGCTGTTTTTT; CDR3 protein: CASSERRGAGTGELFF
J gene: TRBJ2-7; clone size: NA; V gene: TRBV21-1; D gene: NA; CDR3 length: 20; CDR3 DNA: TGTGCCAGCAGAAACCACCGTCCCCAAACCGAACGGAACAGCACCTACGAGCAGTACTTC; CDR3 protein: CASRNHRPQTERNSTYEQYF
J gene: TRBJ2-3; clone size: once; V gene: TRBV5-5; D gene: NA; CDR3 length: 15; CDR3 DNA: TGTGCCAGCAGGACAGGACAGAGGCCCCCAGATACGCAGTATTTT; CDR3 protein: CASRTGQRPPDTQYF
J gene: TRBJ1-6; clone size: NA; V gene: TRBV5-1; D gene: TRBD1; CDR3 length: 15; CDR3 DNA: TGCGCCAGCAGCTTGTTGACAGGGGACAATTCACCCCTCCACTTT; CDR3 protein: CASSLLTGDNSPLHF
J gene: TRBJ2-7; clone size: NA; V gene: TRBV14; D gene: NA; CDR3 length: 14; CDR3 DNA: TGTGCCAGCAGCCAAGTGGCGGGGCCCTACGAGCAGTACTTC; CDR3 protein: CASSQVAGPYEQYF
J gene: TRBJ2-1; clone size: once; V gene: TRBV7-2; D gene: TRBD2; CDR3 length: 15; CDR3 DNA: TGTGCCAGCAGCATTAGCGGGGGGGCGGTTCGTGAGCAGTTCTTC; CDR3 protein: CASSISGGAVREQFF
J gene: TRBJ1-1; clone size: NA; V gene: TRBV28; D gene: NA; CDR3 length: 14; CDR3 DNA: TGTGCCAGCAGTTTAGGCGGGAGGGGCACTGAAGCTTTCTTT; CDR3 protein: CASSLGGRGTEAFF
J gene: TRBJ2-4; clone size: NA; V gene: TRBV9; D gene: TRBD2; CDR3 length: 16; CDR3 DNA: TGTGCCAGCAGCGGAAGCGGGGGACTAGCCAAAAACATTCAGTACTTC; CDR3 protein: CASSGSGGLAKNIQYF
J gene: TRBJ1-5; clone size: NA; V gene: TRBV7-9; D gene: NA; CDR3 length: 18; CDR3 DNA: TGTGCCAGCAGCTTAGTACGCTTCCCTGATAGCAGGGATCAGCCCCAGCATTTT; CDR3 protein: CASSLVRFPDSRDQPQHF
J gene: TRBJ2-7; clone size: NA; V gene: TRBV6-2/TRBV6-3; D gene: NA; CDR3 length: 12; CDR3 DNA: TGTGCCAGCAGCTCCCTGAGCCGCGAGCAGTACTTC; CDR3 protein: CASSSLSREQYF
J gene: TRBJ2-1; clone size: once; V gene: TRBV5-5; D gene: NA; CDR3 length: 15; CDR3 DNA: TGTGCCAGCAGCTTGGAAGGTGGGCGAAACAATGAGCAGTTCTTC; CDR3 protein: CASSLEGGRNNEQFF
J gene: TRBJ2-5; clone size: NA; V gene: TRBV4-1; D gene: TRBD1; CDR3 length: 21; CDR3 DNA: TGCGCCAGCAGCCAAGAGGCAGGGGGCGCCGGCCGTGTCGCCGCACAAGAGACCCAGTACTTC; CDR3 protein: CASSQEAGGAGRVAAQETQYF
J gene: TRBJ1-5; clone size: NA; V gene: TRBV19; D gene: TRBD1; CDR3 length: 15; CDR3 DNA: TGTGCCAGTAGACCGACAGGGGCTAGCAATCAGCCCCAGCATTTT; CDR3 protein: CASRPTGASNQPQHF
J gene: TRBJ2-5; clone size: NA; V gene: TRBV9; D gene: TRBD2; CDR3 length: 14; CDR3 DNA: TGTGCCAGCAGCGTAGTGCCGGGGGGGGAGACCCAGTACTTC; CDR3 protein: CASSVVPGGETQYF
J gene: TRBJ1-4; clone size: NA; V gene: TRBV4-2; D gene: TRBD1; CDR3 length: 15; CDR3 DNA: TGTGCCAGCAGCCAAGTCGGGACAGGCAATGAAAAACTGTTTTTT; CDR3 protein: CASSQVGTGNEKLFF
J gene: TRBJ2-6; clone size: NA; V gene: TRBV7-8; D gene: TRBD1; CDR3 length: 16; CDR3 DNA: TGTGCCAGCCTCAGGGGGCTCTTCTCTGGGGCCAACGTCCTGACTTTC; CDR3 protein: CASLRGLFSGANVLTF
J gene: TRBJ1-1; clone size: NA; V gene: TRBV11-3; D gene: NA; CDR3 length: 14; CDR3 DNA: TGTGCCAGCAGCCCAGACACCGTGAACACTGAAGCTTTCTTT; CDR3 protein: CASSPDTVNTEAFF
J gene: TRBJ1-2; clone size: NA; V gene: TRBV9; D gene: NA; CDR3 length: 17; CDR3 DNA: TGTGCCAGCAGCGTAGGCGGATGGGGCCCGACCCAGGGGGGCTACACCTTC; CDR3 protein: CASSVGGWGPTQGGYTF
J gene: TRBJ1-2; clone size: NA; V gene: TRBV5-1; D gene: NA; CDR3 length: 14; CDR3 DNA: TGCGCCAGCAGGACATGGGTAGACGACTATGGCTACACCTTC; CDR3 protein: CASRTWVDDYGYTF
J gene: TRBJ2-3; clone size: NA; V gene: TRBV5-4; D gene: TRBD2; CDR3 length: 15; CDR3 DNA: TGTGCCAGCAGCTTGGAACTAGCGGGGCGGGATACGCAGTATTTT; CDR3 protein: CASSLELAGRDTQYF
J gene: TRBJ1-2; clone size: once; V gene: TRBV19; D gene: NA; CDR3 length: 15; CDR3 DNA: TGTGCCAGTAATCTCCCGGGGATGACCGGGGATGGCTACACCTTC; CDR3 protein: CASNLPGMTGDGYTF